This T cell receptor (beta chain) was documented in a study of a mutant IDH1 vaccine in newly diagnosed glioma. As for the study in general: Weeks 1, 3, 5, 7, 11, 15, 19 and 23 were when patients received their eight vaccinations. Vaccinations were initiated 4-6 weeks following radiotherapy alone, or were given together with temozolomide cycles. Therapy received beforehand was radiotherapy, temozolomide, or both, with most patients given both.

Concerning this clone: Its target is not known.

Sequenced by immunoSEQ multiplex PCR; TCRdb stores in-frame clones only, minus some. The table records 60,000 to 85,000 clones, around 83% of them present only once. Specified time point: week 23, last vaccination. Mutant IDH1 20-mer peptide, at 300 ug, made up each vaccine dose, with topical imiquimod. Tumors from donors were new WHO grade 3 or 4 IDH1-mutant astrocytomas with ATRX loss. Trimming took 2 bases from V and 9 from J, leaving 17 bases between them. This CDR3 has 16 residues. Germline lookup yields CDR1 SGHDN and CDR2 FVKESK. The sequenced sample was PBMCs, obtained from a glioma patient whose treatment included an IDH1 peptide vaccine. The receptor comes from a woman in her fifties or sixties with glioma. The chain links TRBV14 to TRBJ1-6, with a possible D match to TRBD1 (5 bases). CDR3 sequence: CASSQFTGHGGSPLHF. Here the CDR3 DNA reads TGTGCCAGCAGCCAATTCACCGGACACGGAGGTTCACCCCTCCACTTT. Full variable domain (rest looked up from reference TRBV14 and TRBJ1-6): EAGVTQFPSHSVIEKGQTVTLRCDPISGHDNLYWYRRVMGKEIKFLLHFVKESKQDESGMPNNRFLAERTGGTYSTLKVQPAELEDSGVYFCASSQFTGHGGSPLHFGNGTRLTVT.